These T cell receptor beta chains were read from a single sample in a study of spatial heterogeneity in lung cancer. Each CDR3 protein is one row after TCRdb ran MiXCR on the 5' RACE reads. Among more than 80,000 distinct CDR3 sequences listed, over 9.5% were seen once. The input for sequencing was PBMCs, taken at surgery. Source of these receptors: a male donor with early-stage non-small cell lung cancer. CDR3s include the opening cysteine and the closing phenylalanine or tryptophan. The order of the fields is V gene, clone size, D gene, J gene, CDR3 DNA, CDR3 protein. D genes are given only for firm matches. Clone size is shown for a subset of rows, as once, few, many or a class of expanded clone.

>TRBV7-9|many|TRBD1|TRBJ2-7
TGTGCCAGCAGCTTGGACAGGGGGCGCCCCGAGCAGTACTTC
CASSLDRGRPEQYF
>TRBV4-1|many|NA|TRBJ2-7
TGCGCCAGCAGCCAAGGACAGCCTGGGGAGCAGTACTTC
CASSQGQPGEQYF
>TRBV9|many|TRBD1|TRBJ2-3
TGTGCCAGCAGCGTCGCCCAGGGGGCGAATACAGATACGCAGTATTTT
CASSVAQGANTDTQYF
>TRBV4-2|NA|NA|TRBJ2-1
TGTGCCAGCAGCCAAGATGGGGGCGACTCCTACAATGAGCAGTTCTTC
CASSQDGGDSYNEQFF
>TRBV12-3/TRBV12-4|NA|NA|TRBJ2-2
TGTGCCAGCAGTTTTGGCGCCCGATCGAACACCGGGGAGCTGTTTTTT
CASSFGARSNTGELFF
>TRBV7-7|many|TRBD1|TRBJ2-7
TGTGCTAGCAGCCCCGGACAGGGGGCAAGCGAGCAGTACTTC
CASSPGQGASEQYF
>TRBV4-3|few|NA|TRBJ2-3
TGCGCCAGCAGCCAAGATTCAGTTAGTTCTGATACGCAGTATTTT
CASSQDSVSSDTQYF
>TRBV12-3/TRBV12-4|NA|NA|TRBJ1-2
TGTGCCAGCAGTTTACAGGGAAGATACTATGGCTACACCTTC
CASSLQGRYYGYTF
>TRBV5-1|NA|TRBD1|TRBJ2-1
TGCGCCAGCAGCGTGACAGGGAATGAGCAGTTCTTC
CASSVTGNEQFF
>TRBV5-1|NA|NA|TRBJ2-3
TGCGCCAGCAGCTTCCTGGGGTCGGGTACAGATACGCAGTATTTT
CASSFLGSGTDTQYF
>TRBV5-1|NA|TRBD2|TRBJ2-1
TGCGCCAGCAGCCCGGGAGGAACCTACAATGAGCAGTTCTTC
CASSPGGTYNEQFF
>TRBV18|once|TRBD2|TRBJ2-1
TGTGCCAGCTCACCGCTGAGACTAGCGGGGTCCAATGAGCAGTTCTTC
CASSPLRLAGSNEQFF
>TRBV11-3|few|NA|TRBJ2-1
TGTGCCAGTAATAGGGAGGAGAATGAGCAGTTCTTC
CASNREENEQFF
>TRBV18|many|NA|TRBJ2-7
TGTGCCAGCTCACCATCCCGTTACTCCTACGAGCAGTACTTC
CASSPSRYSYEQYF
>TRBV13|NA|TRBD1|TRBJ1-2
TGTGCCAGCAGCGAGGACAGGGTATACTATGGCTACACCTTC
CASSEDRVYYGYTF
>TRBV7-2|NA|NA|TRBJ2-7
TGTGCCAGCAGCTTAGCATCGGCCAGGGTATACGAGCAGTACTTC
CASSLASARVYEQYF
>TRBV6-6|NA|NA|TRBJ1-4
TGTGCCAGCTCTCGTCCCCAAGTAGACAAAGAAGGTGAAAAACTGTTTTTT
CASSRPQVDKEGEKLFF
>TRBV28|NA|NA|TRBJ1-1
TGTGCCGGACTTCTGGGTAGGGAAGCTTTCTTT
CAGLLGREAFF
>TRBV19|NA|TRBD1|TRBJ2-5
TGTGCCAGTAGTCCCGGGACAGGGTGGGGAGAGACCCAGTACTTC
CASSPGTGWGETQYF
>TRBV4-1|NA|TRBD1|TRBJ2-5
TGCGCCAGCAGCCGAGGGACAGGTGGGTCGGAGACCCAGTACTTC
CASSRGTGGSETQYF
>TRBV15|few|NA|TRBJ2-3
TGTGCCACCAGCAGAGACCGCGGGCCGGCAGATACGCAGTATTTT
CATSRDRGPADTQYF
>TRBV7-9|NA|NA|TRBJ1-2
TGTGCCAGCAGCTTAGGCCAGGGGAGGACCTATGGCTACACCTTC
CASSLGQGRTYGYTF
>TRBV11-3|NA|NA|TRBJ1-1
TGTGCCAGCAGCTCGACGGGACGGCTGAACACTGAAGCTTTCTTT
CASSSTGRLNTEAFF
>TRBV6-1|few|NA|TRBJ1-1
TGTGCCAGCAGTGAAGTTAACACATACACTGAAGCTTTCTTT
CASSEVNTYTEAFF
>TRBV20-1|NA|NA|TRBJ2-2
TGCAGTGCTAGTAGGGCAGGCCCGTGGAACACCGGGGAGCTGTTTTTT
CSASRAGPWNTGELFF
>TRBV9|NA|TRBD1|TRBJ1-2
TGTGCCAGCAGCGAAGACAGGGGGCAGCACTATGGCTACACCTTC
CASSEDRGQHYGYTF
>TRBV7-2|NA|TRBD2|TRBJ2-7
TGTGCCAGCAGCGAAGCCGGGACTAGCGTTTATAGTAGGCCCTACGAGCAGTACTTC
CASSEAGTSVYSRPYEQYF
>TRBV18|few|NA|TRBJ2-7
TGTGCCAGCTCACCACAAGTCTCCCGCTCCTACGAGCAGTACTTC
CASSPQVSRSYEQYF
>TRBV2|few|TRBD1|TRBJ1-5
TGTGCCAGCAGGGGGACAGGTAGTCAGCAGCCCCAGCATTTT
CASRGTGSQQPQHF
>TRBV20-1|NA|TRBD2|TRBJ2-7
TGCAGTGCTAGTGCTACTAGCGGAGTTGACGAGCAGTACTTC
CSASATSGVDEQYF
>TRBV7-2|few|NA|TRBJ2-6
TGTGCCAGCAGCCGAGACAGTGCCTCTGGGGCCAACGTCCTGACTTTC
CASSRDSASGANVLTF
>TRBV20-1|NA|NA|TRBJ1-4
TGCAGTGCTAGCGCGAGTTCGGGTGACAAACTGTTTTTT
CSASASSGDKLFF
>TRBV28|few|NA|TRBJ2-7
TGTGCCAGCAGTCCTGTTAGGACTCGCTACGAGCAGTACTTC
CASSPVRTRYEQYF
>TRBV4-2|NA|NA|TRBJ1-5
TGTGCCAGCAGCCAAGACCGCAGAGGAGATCAGCCCCAGCATTTT
CASSQDRRGDQPQHF
>TRBV7-8|few|NA|TRBJ1-2
TGTGCCAGCAGCTTAGTAGAACGGAGCTATGGCTACACCTTC
CASSLVERSYGYTF
>TRBV9|NA|TRBD1|TRBJ2-1
TGTGCCAGCAGCGCCTGGGACAGCCCATACAATGAGCAGTTCTTC
CASSAWDSPYNEQFF
>TRBV24-1|few|NA|TRBJ2-1
TGTGCCACAAACGCGGCTGAGCAGTTCTTC
CATNAAEQFF